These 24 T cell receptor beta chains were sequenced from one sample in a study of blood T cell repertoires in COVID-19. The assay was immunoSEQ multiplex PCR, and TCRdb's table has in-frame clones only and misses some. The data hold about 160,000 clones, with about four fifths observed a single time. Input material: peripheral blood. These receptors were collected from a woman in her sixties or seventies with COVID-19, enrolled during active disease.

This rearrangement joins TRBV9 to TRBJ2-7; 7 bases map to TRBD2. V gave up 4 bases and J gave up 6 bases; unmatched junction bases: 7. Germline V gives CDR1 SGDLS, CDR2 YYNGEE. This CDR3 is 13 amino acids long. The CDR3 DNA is TGTGCCAGCAGCCGACGGGGGGAAGGCGAGCAGTACTTC. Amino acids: CASSRRGEGEQYF.

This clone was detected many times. The CDR3 bases are TGTGCCAGCAGTGTCCCAGGGGCCATGAACACTGAAGCTTTCTTT. As protein: CASSVPGAMNTEAFF. V is TRBV2 and J is TRBJ1-1; weak D call: TRBD1 (6 bases). The V gene lost 4 bases and the J gene lost 0 bases, with 12 bases spanning the gap. The CDR3 contains 15 residues. Germline CDR1 SNHLY, CDR2 FYNNEI.

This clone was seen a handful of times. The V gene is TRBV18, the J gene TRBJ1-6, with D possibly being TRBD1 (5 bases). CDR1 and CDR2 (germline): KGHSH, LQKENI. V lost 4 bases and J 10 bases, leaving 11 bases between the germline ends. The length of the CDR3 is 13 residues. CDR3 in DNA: TGTGCCAGCTCACGCCTGACAGAATCACCCCTCCACTTT. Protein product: CASSRLTESPLHF.

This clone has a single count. The CDR3 sequence is CASSLTVPPNNEQFF. The DNA for the CDR3 is TGCGCCAGCAGCTTAACGGTCCCCCCGAACAATGAGCAGTTCTTC. V usage is TRBV5-1 and J usage is TRBJ2-1; D unresolved. Trimming pared 2 bases from V and 5 bases from J, leaving 14 bases between. The germline CDR1 and CDR2 sequences are SGHRS and YFSETQ. This CDR3 is 15 amino acids long.

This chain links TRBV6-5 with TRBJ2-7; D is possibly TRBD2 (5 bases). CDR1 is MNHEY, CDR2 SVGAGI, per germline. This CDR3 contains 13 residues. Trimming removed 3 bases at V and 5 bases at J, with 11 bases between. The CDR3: CASSYEGTHEQYF. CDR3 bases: TGTGCCAGCAGTTATGAGGGTACCCACGAGCAGTACTTC.

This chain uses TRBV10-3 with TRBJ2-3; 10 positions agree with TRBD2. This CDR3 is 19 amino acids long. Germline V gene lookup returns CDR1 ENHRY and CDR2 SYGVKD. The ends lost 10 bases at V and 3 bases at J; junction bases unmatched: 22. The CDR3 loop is CATPGGRGSGRPWTDTQYF. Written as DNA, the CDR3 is TGTGCCACCCCCGGGGGGAGAGGTAGCGGGAGGCCATGGACAGATACGCAGTATTTT.

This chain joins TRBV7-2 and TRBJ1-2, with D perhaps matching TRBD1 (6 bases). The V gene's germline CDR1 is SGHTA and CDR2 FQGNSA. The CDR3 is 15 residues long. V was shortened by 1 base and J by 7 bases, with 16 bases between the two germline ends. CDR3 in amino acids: CASSLGGTRGSGYTF. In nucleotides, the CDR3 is TGTGCCAGCAGCTTAGGGGGGACAAGAGGGTCTGGCTACACCTTC.

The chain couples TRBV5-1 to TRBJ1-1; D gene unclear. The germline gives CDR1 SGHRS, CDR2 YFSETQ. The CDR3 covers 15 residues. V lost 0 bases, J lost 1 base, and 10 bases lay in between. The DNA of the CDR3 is TGCGCCAGCAGCTTGGCGGGTCTTGGGAACACTGAAGCTTTCTTT. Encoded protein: CASSLAGLGNTEAFF.

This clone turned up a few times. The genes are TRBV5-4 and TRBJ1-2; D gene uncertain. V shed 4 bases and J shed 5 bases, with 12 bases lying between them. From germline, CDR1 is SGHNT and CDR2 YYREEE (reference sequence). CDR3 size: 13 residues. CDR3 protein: CASSLTTSYGYTF. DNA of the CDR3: TGTGCCAGCAGCCTGACAACCTCATATGGCTACACCTTC.

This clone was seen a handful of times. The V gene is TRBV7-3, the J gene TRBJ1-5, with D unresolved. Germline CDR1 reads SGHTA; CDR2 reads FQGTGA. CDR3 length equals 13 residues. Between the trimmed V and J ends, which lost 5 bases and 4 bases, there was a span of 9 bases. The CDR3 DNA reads TGTGCCAGCAGCCGGTCTCCTAATCAGCCCCAGCATTTT. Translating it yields CASSRSPNQPQHF.

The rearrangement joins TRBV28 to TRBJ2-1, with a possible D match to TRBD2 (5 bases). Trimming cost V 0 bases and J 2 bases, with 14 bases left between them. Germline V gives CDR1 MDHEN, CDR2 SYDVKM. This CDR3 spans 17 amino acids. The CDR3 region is CASSLWGSGRTYNEQFF. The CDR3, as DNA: TGTGCCAGCAGTTTATGGGGGTCGGGGAGAACCTACAATGAGCAGTTCTTC.

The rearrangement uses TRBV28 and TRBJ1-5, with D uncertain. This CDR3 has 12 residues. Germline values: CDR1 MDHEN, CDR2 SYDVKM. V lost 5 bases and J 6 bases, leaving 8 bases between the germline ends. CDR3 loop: CASSPAGQPQHF. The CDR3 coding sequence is TGTGCCAGCAGTCCGGCGGGTCAGCCCCAGCATTTT.

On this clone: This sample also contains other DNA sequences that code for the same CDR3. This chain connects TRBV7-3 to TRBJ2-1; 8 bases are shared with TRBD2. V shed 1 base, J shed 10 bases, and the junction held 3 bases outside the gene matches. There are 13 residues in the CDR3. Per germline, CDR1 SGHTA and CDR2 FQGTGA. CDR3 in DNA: TGTGCCAGCAGCTTAAGGTCGGGAGGGGAGCAGTTCTTC. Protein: CASSLRSGGEQFF.

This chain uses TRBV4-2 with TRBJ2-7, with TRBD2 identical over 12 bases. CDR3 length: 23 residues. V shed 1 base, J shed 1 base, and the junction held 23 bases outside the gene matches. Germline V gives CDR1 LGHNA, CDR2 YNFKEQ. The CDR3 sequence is CASSQGAARLAGVVVQWSYEQYF. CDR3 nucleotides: TGTGCCAGCAGCCAAGGGGCTGCGAGACTAGCGGGAGTCGTGGTACAGTGGTCCTACGAGCAGTACTTC.

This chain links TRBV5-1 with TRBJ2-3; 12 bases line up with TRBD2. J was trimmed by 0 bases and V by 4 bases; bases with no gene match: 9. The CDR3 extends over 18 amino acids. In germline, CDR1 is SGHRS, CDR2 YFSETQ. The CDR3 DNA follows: TGCGCCAGCAGCCCTGGCCACCTAGCGGGAGGGAGCACAGATACGCAGTATTTT. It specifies CASSPGHLAGGSTDTQYF.

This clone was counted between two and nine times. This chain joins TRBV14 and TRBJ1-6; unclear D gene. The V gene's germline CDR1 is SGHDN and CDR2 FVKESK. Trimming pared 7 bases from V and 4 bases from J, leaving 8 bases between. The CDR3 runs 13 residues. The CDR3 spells CASNSGYNSPLHF. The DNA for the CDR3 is TGTGCCAGCAACTCGGGGTATAATTCACCCCTCCACTTT.

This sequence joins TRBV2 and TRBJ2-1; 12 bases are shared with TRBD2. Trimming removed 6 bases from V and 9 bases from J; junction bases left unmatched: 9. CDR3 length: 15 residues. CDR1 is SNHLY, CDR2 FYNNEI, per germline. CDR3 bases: TGTGCCAGCAGCGCACGAACTAGCGGGAGGAGTGAGCAGTTCTTC. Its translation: CASSARTSGRSEQFF.

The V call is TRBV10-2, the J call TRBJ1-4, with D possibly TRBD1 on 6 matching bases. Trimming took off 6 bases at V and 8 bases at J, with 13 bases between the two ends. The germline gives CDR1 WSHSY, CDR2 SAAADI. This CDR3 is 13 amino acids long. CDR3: CASRGQTGEKLFF. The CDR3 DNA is TGCGCCAGCAGAGGACAGACCGGGGAAAAACTGTTTTTT.

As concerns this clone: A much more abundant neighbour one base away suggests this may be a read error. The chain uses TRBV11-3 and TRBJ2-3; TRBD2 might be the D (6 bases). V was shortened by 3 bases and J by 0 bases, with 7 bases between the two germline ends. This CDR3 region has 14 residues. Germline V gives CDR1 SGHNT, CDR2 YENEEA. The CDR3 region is CASSFGTSTDTQYF. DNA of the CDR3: TGTGCCAGCAGCTTCGGGACTAGCACAGATACGCAGTATTTT.

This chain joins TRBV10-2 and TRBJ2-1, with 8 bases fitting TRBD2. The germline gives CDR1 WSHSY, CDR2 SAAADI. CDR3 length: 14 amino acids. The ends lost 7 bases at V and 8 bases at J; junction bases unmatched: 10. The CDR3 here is CASKESGRGYEQFF. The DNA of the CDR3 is TGCGCCAGCAAGGAGAGCGGGAGAGGTTATGAGCAGTTCTTC.

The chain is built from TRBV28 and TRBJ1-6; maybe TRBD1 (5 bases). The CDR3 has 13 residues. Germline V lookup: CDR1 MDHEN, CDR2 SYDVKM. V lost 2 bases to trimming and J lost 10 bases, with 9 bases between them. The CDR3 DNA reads TGTGCCAGCAGTTTAGACAGAAACTCACCCCTCCACTTT. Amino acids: CASSLDRNSPLHF.

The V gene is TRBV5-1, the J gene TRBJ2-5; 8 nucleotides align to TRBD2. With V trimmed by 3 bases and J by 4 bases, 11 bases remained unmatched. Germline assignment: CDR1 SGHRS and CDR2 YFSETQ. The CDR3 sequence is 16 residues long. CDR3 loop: CASSWPPRGGTETQYF. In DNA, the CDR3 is TGCGCCAGCAGCTGGCCCCCCCGGGGGGGCACAGAGACCCAGTACTTC.

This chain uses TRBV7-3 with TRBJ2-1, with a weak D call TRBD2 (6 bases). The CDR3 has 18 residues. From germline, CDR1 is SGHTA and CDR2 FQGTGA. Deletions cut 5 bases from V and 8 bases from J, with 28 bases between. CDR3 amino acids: CASSPALGLIEKGDEQFF. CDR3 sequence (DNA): TGTGCCAGCAGCCCCGCATTGGGACTTATAGAAAAAGGGGATGAGCAGTTCTTC.

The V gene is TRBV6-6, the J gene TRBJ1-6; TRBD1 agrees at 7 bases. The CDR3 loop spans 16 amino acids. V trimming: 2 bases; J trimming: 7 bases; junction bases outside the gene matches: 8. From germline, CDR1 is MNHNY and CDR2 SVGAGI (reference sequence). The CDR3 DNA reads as TGTGCCAGCAGTTACGGTCGGACAGGTCAAAATTCACCCCTCCACTTT. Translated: CASSYGRTGQNSPLHF.